This TCR beta chain was observed in a study of post-analysis software for immune sequencing data. Study results and limitations: Significantly decreased normalized Chao1 diversity was recorded for multiple sclerosis patients relative to controls. Included in a set of a handful of TRBV segments more frequent in patients than controls were TRBV5-6, TRBV5-1 and TRBV20-1.

This clonotype has only a few counts. What it recognizes is unknown. Trimming stripped 5 bases from V and 6 bases from J, with 11 bases between. This CDR3 is built from 13 residues. Unique molecular identifiers were carried by the TCR beta cDNA libraries. MiXCR, applied by TCRdb to the PCR reads, yields one record per CDR3 protein. The sample yields hundreds of thousands of distinct CDR3 sequences, 30% seen once. The sequence came from a girl between 10 and 17 years old with multiple sclerosis. The chain carries TRBV12-3 or TRBV12-4 and TRBJ2-1; D unclear. Sequencing was performed on blood. CDR3 DNA sequence: TGTGCCAGCAGTCCGCCCGCGATCAATGAGCAGTTCTTC. This translates into CASSPPAINEQFF.